Below are 32 T cell receptor beta chains sequenced from a single sample in a study of STAT3 mutations in large granular lymphocyte leukemia. Findings and limits, study-wide: In T-cell large granular lymphocyte leukemia, about half of patients showed multiple immunodominant subclonotypes.

These receptors' targets are unknown. Sequencing was performed with immunoSEQ multiplex PCR; in TCRdb, only in-frame clones are kept and a portion is missing. The top ten clones hold roughly a sixth of a sample with some 6,000 clones, 88% of them seen once. The specimen sequenced was PBMCs. Receptors originate from a human donor with T large granular lymphocyte leukemia. Some clones in this sample may be carry-over from other donors' samples.

J is TRBJ2-5 and V is TRBV19, with D tentatively TRBD1 (6 bases). This CDR3 comprises 15 residues. Germline V lookup: CDR1 LNHDA, CDR2 SQIVND (reference sequence). V was shortened by 4 bases and J by 4 bases, with 16 bases between the two germline ends. The CDR3 DNA reads TGTGCCAGTAGTACGCGGAGACAGGTCGGAGAGACCCAGTACTTC. It encodes CASSTRRQVGETQYF.

This clone has only one observation. The V and J genes are TRBV6-5 and TRBJ1-6; D possibly corresponds to TRBD1 (6 bases). Trimming took 5 bases from V and 9 from J, leaving 17 bases between them. This CDR3 is built from 15 residues. Germline CDR1 is MNHEY and CDR2 is SVGAGI. As DNA, the CDR3 is TGTGCCAGCAGTCTCTCCGGGACACCCTTTTCACCCCTCCACTTT. It is translated as CASSLSGTPFSPLHF.

Points on this clone: The same CDR3 can be traced to other DNA sequences in this sample. The CDR3 DNA reads as TGCAGCGTTGGACAAGGGAACACTGAAGCTTTCTTT. As protein: CSVGQGNTEAFF. The chain uses TRBV29-1 and TRBJ1-1, with D unclear. V lost 4 bases and J 1 base, leaving 7 bases between the germline ends. CDR1 and CDR2 (germline): SQVTM, ANQGSEA. This CDR3 has 12 residues. Complete variable domain (other parts from reference TRBV29-1 and TRBJ1-1): SAVISQKPSRDICQRGTSLTIQCQVDSQVTMMFWYRQQPGQSLTLIATANQGSEATYESGFVIDKFPISRPNLTFSTLTVSNMSPEDSSIYLCSVGQGNTEAFFGQGTRLTVV.

The J gene is TRBJ1-1, the V gene TRBV27, with TRBD1 matching over 8 bases. The CDR3 consists of 14 residues. Looked up from germline, CDR1 is MNHEY and CDR2 is SMNVEV (reference sequence). J lost 4 bases, V lost 2 bases, and 3 bases had no gene match. The CDR3 DNA is TGTGCCAGCAGTTTAGCCACAGGGGGCACTGAAGCTTTCTTT. It specifies CASSLATGGTEAFF.

The chain combines TRBV5-8 with TRBJ2-5, with a possible D match to TRBD1 (5 bases). The V gene's germline CDR1 is SGHTS and CDR2 YDEGEE. The CDR3 totals 14 residues. Trimming pared 4 bases from V and 0 bases from J, leaving 10 bases between. DNA for the CDR3: TGTGCCAGCAGCCCCAGGACAAACCAAGAGACCCAGTACTTC. The encoded protein is CASSPRTNQETQYF.

The chain combines TRBV6-6 with TRBJ1-2; 7 nucleotides match TRBD1. The V segment lost 7 bases and the J segment 4 bases; nucleotides outside the gene matches: 6. This CDR3 contains 13 residues. Germline CDR1 reads MNHNY; CDR2 reads SVGAGI (reference sequence). In DNA form, the CDR3 reads TGTGCCAGCACCTCGGGACAGAGCTATGGCTACACCTTC. Its protein is CASTSGQSYGYTF.

J is TRBJ2-3 and V is TRBV5-4; no firm D call. CDR3 size: 12 residues. Germline values: CDR1 SGHNT, CDR2 YYREEE (reference sequence). V dropped 4 bases and J dropped 2 bases, with 5 bases sitting between them. CDR3 in DNA: TGTGCCAGCAGCCCGGACACAGATACGCAGTATTTT. It codes for CASSPDTDTQYF.

This chain uses TRBV5-6 with TRBJ2-3; TRBD1 agrees at 9 bases. CDR1 SGHDT and CDR2 YYEEEE come from the germline V gene. The CDR3 has 16 amino acids. Trimming took 0 bases from V and 5 from J; bases not matched to a gene: 7. The CDR3: CASSLVGQGKGDTQYF. DNA for the CDR3: TGTGCCAGCAGCTTGGTTGGACAGGGGAAGGGAGATACGCAGTATTTT.

V is TRBV14 and J is TRBJ2-3; D unclear. V shed 0 bases and J shed 0 bases, with 13 bases lying between them. CDR1 SGHDN and CDR2 FVKESK come from the germline V gene. This CDR3 has 17 amino acids. The CDR3 loop reads CASSQDRAGYSTDTQYF. Written as DNA, the CDR3 is TGTGCCAGCAGCCAAGATAGGGCAGGCTATAGCACAGATACGCAGTATTTT.

The rearrangement links TRBV28 to TRBJ2-7; 7 bases line up with TRBD2. Looked up from germline, CDR1 is MDHEN and CDR2 is SYDVKM. The V segment lost 8 bases and the J segment 0 bases; nucleotides outside the gene matches: 4. CDR3 length: 13 amino acids. This CDR3 is CASPGGSSYEQYV. The DNA of the CDR3 is TGTGCCAGCCCCGGGGGGAGCTCCTACGAGCAGTACGTC.

The CDR3 protein is CASSGTGVFPKLFF. The CDR3, as DNA: TGTGCCAGCAGCGGGACAGGGGTTTTCCCAAAACTGTTTTTT. This chain uses TRBV7-9 with TRBJ1-4; the match to TRBD1 covers 10 bases. This CDR3 region has 14 residues. Germline V gives CDR1 SEHNR, CDR2 FQNEAQ (reference sequence). After removal of 5 bases from V and 10 bases from J, the junction contained 7 bases not matched to a gene.

This chain links TRBV19 with TRBJ2-7; D may be TRBD1 (6 bases). Germline V gene data show CDR1 as LNHDA and CDR2 as SQIVND (reference sequence). The CDR3 is 15 amino acids. The V and J ends lost 3 bases and 0 bases respectively, with 12 bases between them. CDR3 in amino acids: CASSMSRGFSYEQYF. As DNA, the CDR3 is TGTGCCAGTAGTATGAGTAGGGGGTTCTCCTACGAGCAGTACTTC.

The genes are TRBV5-8 and TRBJ2-5, with D possibly matching TRBD2 (7 bases). The CDR3 sequence is 15 residues long. V was clipped by 6 bases and J by 1 base, with 16 bases between them. Germline CDR1 and CDR2: SGHTS and YDEGEE. DNA of the CDR3: TGTGCCAGCACCCTGGGGGGGACACCCCAAGAGACCCAGTACTTC. Its protein is CASTLGGTPQETQYF.

The CDR3 DNA reads TGTGCCAGCTCCGAGGGCTATGGCTACACCTTC. This sequence encodes CASSEGYGYTF. The J gene is TRBJ1-2, the V gene TRBV27, with D uncertain. The CDR3 is 11 amino acids. Germline assignment: CDR1 MNHEY and CDR2 SMNVEV (reference sequence). V lost 8 bases and J 4 bases, leaving 8 bases between the germline ends.

The V gene is TRBV7-8, the J gene TRBJ2-7, with D unresolved. The length of the CDR3 is 14 residues. V lost 0 bases and J lost 2, with 8 bases in between. Germline assignment: CDR1 SGHVS and CDR2 FQNEAQ. The CDR3 DNA follows: TGTGCCAGCAGCTTAGCGGGCAAGCCCTACGAGCAGTACGTC. This gives the protein CASSLAGKPYEQYV.

This CDR3 is CASSFGTGGIAYEQYV. In DNA, the CDR3 is TGTGCCAGCAGCTTCGGGACAGGGGGCATAGCCTACGAGCAGTACGTC. The gene calls are TRBV11-1 and TRBJ2-7; 12 bases are shared with TRBD1. CDR3 length: 16 amino acids. V was pared by 3 bases and J by 2 bases, with 5 bases of the junction left unmatched. The germline CDR1 and CDR2 sequences are SGHAT and FQDESV (reference sequence).

The rearrangement uses TRBV7-9 and TRBJ2-3; D is undetermined. In germline, CDR1 is SEHNR, CDR2 FQNEAQ (reference sequence). V lost 5 bases and J 0 bases, leaving 6 bases between the germline ends. CDR3 size: 13 residues. The CDR3 here is CASSPSSTDTQYF. The DNA for the CDR3 is TGTGCCAGCAGCCCATCTAGCACAGATACGCAGTATTTT.

The chain couples TRBV7-8 to TRBJ1-5; D might be TRBD1 (5 bases). The germline V and J ends were trimmed by 1 base and 10 bases, with 11 bases remaining between them. Germline V gene data show CDR1 as SGHVS and CDR2 as FQNEAQ. There are 13 residues in the CDR3. CDR3 sequence reads: CASSLGVDSPQHF. CDR3 DNA sequence: TGTGCCAGCAGCTTAGGGGTCGACAGTCCCCAGCATTTT.

V is TRBV19 and J is TRBJ1-2; a weak D match, TRBD1 (6 bases). The CDR3 contains 12 residues. In germline, CDR1 is LNHDA, CDR2 SQIVND (reference sequence). V lost 6 bases, J lost 1 base, and 6 bases lay in between. The CDR3 nucleotides are TGTGCCAGTAGGGACAGTAACTATGGCTACACCTTC. Protein: CASRDSNYGYTF.

The CDR3 DNA reads as TGCGCCAGCAGCGGGACAGGGCTTAGCACTGAAGCTTTCTTT. It yields the protein CASSGTGLSTEAFF. The gene calls are TRBV5-1 and TRBJ1-1; 9 bases align to TRBD1. V trimming: 4 bases; J trimming: 4 bases; junction bases outside the gene matches: 5. The CDR3 covers 14 residues. Germline assignment: CDR1 SGHRS and CDR2 YFSETQ.

The chain joins TRBV4-1 to TRBJ2-7, with 12 bases fitting TRBD1. The V and J ends lost 0 bases and 4 bases, in that order; junction bases with no gene match: 7. This CDR3 region has 17 residues. Per germline, CDR1 MGHRA and CDR2 YSYEKL. The CDR3 region is CASSQDTGTGGVYEQYV. CDR3 in DNA: TGCGCCAGCAGCCAAGATACCGGGACAGGGGGCGTTTACGAGCAGTACGTC.

V is TRBV28 and J is TRBJ2-7; TRBD1 matches 11 bases. V was pared by 8 bases and J by 4 bases, with 7 bases of the junction left unmatched. The CDR3 consists of 14 residues. CDR1 MDHEN and CDR2 SYDVKM come from the germline V gene. This chain's CDR3 is CASDNRDRGYEQYF. The CDR3 DNA is TGTGCCAGCGACAACCGGGACAGGGGGTACGAGCAGTACTTC. The whole variable domain, remainder taken from reference TRBV28 and TRBJ2-7, is DVKVTQSSRYLVKRTGEKVFLECVQDMDHENMFWYRQDPGLGLRLIYFSYDVKMKEKGDIPEGYSVSREKKERFSLILESASTNQTSMYLCASDNRDRGYEQYFGPGTRLTVT.

This chain connects TRBV2 to TRBJ2-1; D is ambiguous. V lost 3 bases and J 3 bases, leaving 9 bases between the germline ends. Germline V gene sequence: CDR1 SNHLY, CDR2 FYNNEI. The CDR3 runs to 14 residues. CDR3 loop: CASSDGDSYNEQFF. For the CDR3, the DNA is TGTGCCAGCAGTGATGGCGATAGCTACAATGAGCAGTTCTTC.

The rearrangement links TRBV10-3 to TRBJ2-7; 9 bases align to TRBD1. V lost 4 bases, J lost 7 bases, and 5 bases stayed unmatched. This CDR3 is 13 amino acids long. CDR1 and CDR2 (germline): ENHRY, SYGVKD. CDR3 in amino acids: CAISGGTGREQYV. The CDR3 DNA is TGTGCCATCAGTGGGGGGACAGGGAGGGAGCAGTACGTC.

The genes are TRBV27 and TRBJ1-4, with 10 bases identical to TRBD1. Germline V gives CDR1 MNHEY, CDR2 SMNVEV (reference sequence). V gave up 5 bases and J gave up 2 bases; unmatched junction bases: 5. The CDR3 extends over 16 amino acids. Here the CDR3 DNA reads TGTGCCAGCAGTCCGGGACAGGGGTTGACTAATGAAAAACTGTTTTTT. It yields the protein CASSPGQGLTNEKLFF.

This clone was observed a single time. The chain couples TRBV27 to TRBJ2-4; 7 bases line up with TRBD1. V shed 6 bases, J shed 7 bases, and the junction held 6 bases outside the gene matches. There are 13 residues in the CDR3. Germline V gives CDR1 MNHEY, CDR2 SMNVEV (reference sequence). The DNA of the CDR3 is TGTGCCAGCAGCCCGGGACAGTCCAACATTCAGTACTTC. This translates into CASSPGQSNIQYF.

In this sample, this clone is medium-sized. The chain joins TRBV7-6 to TRBJ2-1, with 7 bases fitting TRBD2. This CDR3 has 13 residues. Trimming at V came to 7 bases and at J to 7 bases, leaving 7 bases not matched to a gene. The germline CDR1 and CDR2 sequences are SGHVS and FNYEAQ. CDR3 DNA sequence: TGTGCCAGCATCGGACTAGATGAGAATGAGCAGTTCTTC. Protein: CASIGLDENEQFF.

The chain employs TRBV5-8 and TRBJ2-5, with TRBD2 matching over 13 bases. The CDR3 is made up of 18 amino acids. Per the germline V gene, CDR1 is SGHTS and CDR2 is YDEGEE. After removal of 1 base from V and 0 bases from J, the junction contained 6 bases not matched to a gene. The CDR3 protein is CASSLLGLAGPYQETQYF. The CDR3 DNA reads as TGTGCCAGCAGCTTGTTGGGACTAGCGGGGCCATACCAAGAGACCCAGTACTTC.

This clone was counted a single time. V gene TRBV19 combines with J gene TRBJ1-5; D remains unclear. The ends were cut back, 2 bases at V and 3 bases at J, with 5 bases in the middle. The CDR3 totals 13 residues. From germline, CDR1 is LNHDA and CDR2 SQIVND (reference sequence). CDR3 DNA: TGTGCCAGTAGTATACAGAACAATCAGCCCCAGCATTTT. This translates into CASSIQNNQPQHF.

The V call is TRBV28, the J call TRBJ2-3; perhaps TRBD2 as D (6 bases). The germline V gene encodes CDR1 MDHEN and CDR2 SYDVKM. Trimming took off 6 bases at V and 2 bases at J, with 12 bases between the two ends. This CDR3 contains 14 residues. The CDR3 region is CASSRDSYTDTQYF. The CDR3, as DNA: TGTGCCAGCAGCCGGGACTCATACACAGATACGCAGTATTTT.

Here the CDR3 DNA reads TGTGCCTGGAGTTACTCTAGTGGCAATGAGCAGTTCTTC. It codes for CAWSYSSGNEQFF. The chain joins TRBV30 to TRBJ2-1; no reliable D call. The V end was cut by 2 bases, the J end by 6 bases, with 11 bases between. CDR1 GTSNPN and CDR2 SVGIG come from the germline V gene (reference sequence). This CDR3 region has 13 residues.

This chain links TRBV7-2 with TRBJ2-2; D not certain. V was cut by 5 bases and J by 4 bases, with 8 bases left in between. Germline assignment: CDR1 SGHTA and CDR2 FQGNSA. This CDR3 contains 13 residues. The CDR3: CASSLHSTGELFF. CDR3 bases: TGTGCCAGCAGCCTCCACTCCACCGGGGAGCTGTTTTTT.